This is a list of T cell receptor beta chains from one sample in a study of blood T cell repertoires in COVID-19. Using immunoSEQ multiplex PCR, the repertoire was profiled, and TCRdb retains in-frame clones only, with some absent. The sample holds 200,000 to 300,000 clones, 86% seen once. Sequenced: peripheral blood. Receptors originate from a young man with active or convalescent COVID-19. The CDR3 runs from the conserved cysteine through the conserved F or W. D genes are given only for firm matches. Size values are once, few and many counts, or a class for expanded clones, and some rows have none.

v_gene	j_gene	abundance	d_gene	CDR3nt	CDR3aa
TRBV18	TRBJ2-2	-	TRBD1	TGTGCCAGCTCACCACAGGACAGGGCATTGAACACCGGGGAGCTGTTTTTT	CASSPQDRALNTGELFF
TRBV7-9	TRBJ1-1	-	TRBD1	TGTGCCAGCAGCTTAGTTGGCCAGGGGGGAGCTTTCTTT	CASSLVGQGGAFF
TRBV7-2	TRBJ2-1	once	TRBD2	TGTGCCAGCAGCTTATACCACAACCTCGGGACTAGCGGGACTCAGTTCTTC	CASSLYHNLGTSGTQFF
TRBV27	TRBJ2-1	once	TRBD2	TGTGCCAGCAGCCCGGGACTACGACTGAGCTCCTACAATGAGCAGTTCTTC	CASSPGLRLSSYNEQFF
TRBV6-5	TRBJ1-1	-	-	TGTGCCAGCAGTTATGTCAGGGTAACTGAAGCTTTCTTT	CASSYVRVTEAFF
TRBV6-2/TRBV6-3	TRBJ1-6	few	TRBD1	TGTGCCAGCAGTTACTCGGCAGGGGGCTCATTCAGTTCACCCCTCCACTTT	CASSYSAGGSFSSPLHF
TRBV21-1	TRBJ1-1	-	-	TGTGCCAACGATCAAACTGACCCCGAACAAACAGAGAACACTGAAGCTTTCTTT	CANDQTDPEQTENTEAFF
TRBV2	TRBJ1-6	-	TRBD1	TGTGCCAGCAGGGATTGGGACAGGGGCTATAATTCACCCCTCCACTTT	CASRDWDRGYNSPLHF
TRBV11-2	TRBJ2-1	-	-	TGTGCCAGCAGCTTATATAGGGGGACCTACAATGAGCAGTTCTTC	CASSLYRGTYNEQFF
TRBV4-3	TRBJ2-1	-	TRBD2	TGCGCCAGCAGCCAAGTCGGGGGGGCTTTCACTGAGCAGTTCTTC	CASSQVGGAFTEQFF
TRBV3-1/TRBV3-2	TRBJ2-7	-	TRBD1	TGTGCCAGCAGCCCCGGGGCAGGGGGCGCATCTAGGGTAGAAACGGGCTACGAGCAGTACTTC	CASSPGAGGASRVETGYEQYF
TRBV2	TRBJ2-1	-	TRBD2	TGTGCCAGCAGTAATCCTGGACTAGCGGGGGGGAACAATGAGCAGTTCTTC	CASSNPGLAGGNNEQFF
TRBV5-1	TRBJ2-1	-	-	TGCGCCAGCAGCTCACTAGGGGGGGTAAGCTCCTACAATGAGCAGTTCTTC	CASSSLGGVSSYNEQFF
TRBV11-2	TRBJ1-1	-	-	TGTGCCAGCAGGTTCACAGTGGACACTGAAGCTTTCTTT	CASRFTVDTEAFF
TRBV24-1	TRBJ2-2	-	TRBD2	TGTGCCACCAGTGATCCTAGCGGAGCGAACACCGGGGAGCTGTTTTTT	CATSDPSGANTGELFF
TRBV5-1	TRBJ1-2	-	-	TGCGCCAGCAGCCTAGCCGGGACAAGGGATGGCTACACCTTC	CASSLAGTRDGYTF
TRBV4-1	TRBJ1-6	-	-	TGCGCCAGCAGCCGTACAGGTCCTACCCCGAGTAATTCACCCCTCCACTTT	CASSRTGPTPSNSPLHF
TRBV6-6	TRBJ2-2	-	-	TGTGCCAGCAGTTTCAGGGAGAACACCGGGGAGCTGTTTTTT	CASSFRENTGELFF
TRBV5-4	TRBJ2-2	-	-	TGTGCCAGCAGCTCCAGGGCCGGGGAGCTGTTTTTT	CASSSRAGELFF
TRBV3-1/TRBV3-2	TRBJ2-7	-	-	TGTGCCAGCAGCCTTCAGAAGACAGAAACCCACTACGAGCAGTACTTC	CASSLQKTETHYEQYF
TRBV12-3/TRBV12-4	TRBJ2-2	few	-	TGTGCCAGCAGTTTACAGGGCACCGGGGAGCTGTTTTTT	CASSLQGTGELFF
TRBV19	TRBJ2-7	-	TRBD1	TGTGCCAGTACCCCCCAGATAGGGGGCCTTAACGAGCAGTACTTC	CASTPQIGGLNEQYF
TRBV20-1	TRBJ1-2	-	-	TGCAGTGCTAGTTTGATGTCGGGAGGAGAGGACTATGGCTACACCTTC	CSASLMSGGEDYGYTF
TRBV4-3	TRBJ1-2	few	TRBD1	TGCGCCAGCAGCCATGACAGGGGGTCTTGGGATGGCTACACCTTC	CASSHDRGSWDGYTF
TRBV5-1	TRBJ2-1	-	TRBD1	TGCGCCAGCAGCTTTTTGGGACAGGGGGTCAATGAGCAGTTCTTC	CASSFLGQGVNEQFF
TRBV9	TRBJ1-4	once	-	TGTGCCAGCAGCGCTACCCTAGGGGGAGGGCGTGAAAAACTGTTTTTT	CASSATLGGGREKLFF
TRBV15	TRBJ1-1	-	-	TGTGCCACCAGCTCGTGGACTTATCTGAACACTGAAGCTTTCTTT	CATSSWTYLNTEAFF
TRBV3-1/TRBV3-2	TRBJ2-5	-	TRBD1	TGTGCCAGCAGCACCCGGACAGGGGCAGAGACCCAGTACTTC	CASSTRTGAETQYF
TRBV7-9	TRBJ2-1	-	-	TGTGCCAGCAGCCCCACCACTAGCTTCGGCCTCAATGAGCAGTTCTTC	CASSPTTSFGLNEQFF
TRBV6-5	TRBJ1-2	-	TRBD1	TGTGCCAGCAGAGACGGACAGGGGGTTGATGGCTACACCTTC	CASRDGQGVDGYTF
TRBV14	TRBJ1-1	-	TRBD1	TGTGCCAGCAGCCGAGGACAGGGGGGCATGAACACTGAAGCTTTCTTT	CASSRGQGGMNTEAFF
TRBV27	TRBJ1-6	-	-	TGTGCCAGCAGTTCCCCTGTCAGGGGCAGTACGGATAATTCACCCCTCCACTTT	CASSSPVRGSTDNSPLHF
TRBV5-1	TRBJ2-2	-	TRBD2	TGCGCCAGCAGCCATAGCGGGGGGGCCATAACCGGGGAGCTGTTTTTT	CASSHSGGAITGELFF
TRBV5-1	TRBJ2-5	-	TRBD2	TGCGCCAGCAGCTTAAAGACCGGGACTAGCGCAGAGACCCAGTACTTC	CASSLKTGTSAETQYF
TRBV3-1/TRBV3-2	TRBJ1-4	-	TRBD1	TGTGCCAGCAGCCACACCTCCGGGACAGGGAGTGATCCGTTTTTT	CASSHTSGTGSDPFF
TRBV5-1	TRBJ1-1	-	-	TGCGCCAGCAGACAGGGCCCGGACACTGAAGCTTTCTTT	CASRQGPDTEAFF
TRBV6-5	TRBJ1-1	once	-	TGTGCCAGCAGTTACGATCCGGCAGCAGCGATGCGTGAAGCTTTCTTT	CASSYDPAAAMREAFF
TRBV7-9	TRBJ1-4	-	TRBD1	TGTGCCAGCAGCTCAACAGGGGGAACTAATGAAAAACTGTTTTTT	CASSSTGGTNEKLFF
TRBV5-1	TRBJ1-2	-	-	TGCGCCATGACACGGGATTTCAAGGGCTACACCTTC	CAMTRDFKGYTF
TRBV7-2	TRBJ1-1	-	-	TGTGCCAGCAGCTTAGGCCAGACAGGAAACACTGAAGCTTTCTTT	CASSLGQTGNTEAFF
TRBV9	TRBJ2-5	-	TRBD2	TGTGCCAGCAGCGCCGATCTCGAGCGGGGGTGGGGAGAGACCCAGTACTTC	CASSADLERGWGETQYF
TRBV13	TRBJ2-7	many	-	TGTGCCAGCAGCTTCTCCCGGGGGTTCTTGAGGGAGCAGTACTTC	CASSFSRGFLREQYF
TRBV9	TRBJ1-3	-	-	TGTGCCAGCAGCATGGAGGGGAGCTCTGGAAACACCATATATTTT	CASSMEGSSGNTIYF
TRBV19	TRBJ2-7	few	TRBD2	TGTGCCAGTAGTATAACCTCAACTAGCGGGGGGACCTACGAGCAGTACTTC	CASSITSTSGGTYEQYF
TRBV7-9	TRBJ2-7	-	-	TGTGCCAGCAGCTTACCTGGTGGCTCTTACGAGCAGTACTTC	CASSLPGGSYEQYF
TRBV5-6	TRBJ1-6	-	TRBD1	TGTGCCAGCAGCCTCCTTGGACAGGGTTTATCCTCCAATTCACCCCTCCACTTT	CASSLLGQGLSSNSPLHF
TRBV5-5	TRBJ1-4	-	TRBD1	TGTGCCAGCAGCCTAGGACAGGGGGATTCTAATGAAAAACTGTTTTTT	CASSLGQGDSNEKLFF
TRBV6-6	TRBJ1-3	many	TRBD1	TGTGCCAGCAGCCGACTCCGGACAGGGCTTTCAGGAAACACCATATATTTT	CASSRLRTGLSGNTIYF
TRBV4-1	TRBJ1-1	-	-	TGCGCCAGCAGCCAAGATAGGAACACTGAAGCTTTCTTT	CASSQDRNTEAFF
TRBV9	TRBJ2-2	-	-	TGTGCCAGCAGCCGAGGGCGAGGCGGGGAGCTGTTTTTT	CASSRGRGGELFF
TRBV13	TRBJ1-2	-	-	TGTGCCAGCAGCTTAGGCAATTGGCAGGGAAAGGTCGATGGCTACACCTTC	CASSLGNWQGKVDGYTF
TRBV7-3	TRBJ2-1	-	-	TGTGCCAGCAGCTTAGATAGCTCCTACAATGAGCAGTTCTTC	CASSLDSSYNEQFF
TRBV6-1	TRBJ1-5	-	-	TGTGCCAGCAGTGAATTTCCCGGGACAATAAATTATCAGCCCCAGCATTTT	CASSEFPGTINYQPQHF
TRBV2	TRBJ2-1	-	TRBD2	TGTGCCAGTACTAGCGGCTCCTACAATGAGCAGTTCTTC	CASTSGSYNEQFF
TRBV5-6	TRBJ1-1	-	-	TGTGCCAGCAGCTTTCTAAACAGGATGAACACTGAAGCTTTCTTT	CASSFLNRMNTEAFF
TRBV7-2	TRBJ2-5	-	-	TGTGCCAGCAGCTTATATCAGCAAGAGACCCAGTACTTC	CASSLYQQETQYF
TRBV12-3/TRBV12-4	TRBJ2-1	-	-	TGTGCCAGCAGTTTGACAGGTGAGCAGTTCTTC	CASSLTGEQFF